The next 8 T cell receptor beta chains were all read from a single sample in a study of cytomegalovirus exposure and HLA in healthy donors. The PCR had 60 Vbeta and 13 Jbeta primers. This table comes from immunoSEQ multiplex PCR, and its TCRdb copy is limited to in-frame clones, with some not included. This table holds 150,000 to 200,000 clones, approximately 84% found once. The specimen sequenced was PBMCs. The receptors were gathered from a girl under three years old in good health and CMV-seronegative.

CDR3 bases: TGCGCCAGCAGCCCTCGGGGTAGCGGGAGTTCCTACAATGAGCAGTTCTTC. Amino acid sequence: CASSPRGSGSSYNEQFF. The chain is built from TRBV4-3 and TRBJ2-1; 9 bases agree with TRBD2. Germline V gene lookup returns CDR1 LGHNA and CDR2 YSLEER. CDR3 size: 17 residues. Trimming cost V 4 bases and J 1 base; bases outside gene matches: 8.

The chain carries TRBV27 and TRBJ2-1; maybe TRBD2 (6 bases). Germline CDR1 and CDR2: MNHEY and SMNVEV (reference sequence). This CDR3 is 15 amino acids long. V was pared by 3 bases and J by 1 base, with 10 bases between. The CDR3 region is CASSFTGTSYNEQFF. The CDR3 nucleotides read TGTGCCAGCAGTTTCACCGGGACTTCCTACAATGAGCAGTTCTTC.

This sequence joins TRBV4-3 and TRBJ2-3, with D maybe TRBD1 (6 bases). V shed 4 bases and J shed 2 bases, with 22 bases lying between them. The CDR3 is 18 amino acids. CDR1 and CDR2 from the germline V gene are LGHNA and YSLEER. The CDR3 region has the DNA TGCGCCAGCAGCCTTCGGACAGATCACACGGGGCTCACAGATACGCAGTATTTT. Encoded protein: CASSLRTDHTGLTDTQYF.

In its sample, this clone was seen a few times. The chain has TRBV4-1 and TRBJ1-2, with TRBD1 as a possible D gene (5 bases). CDR1 and CDR2 from the germline V gene are MGHRA and YSYEKL. The V end lost 0 bases, the J end lost 8 bases, and 19 bases lay between the germline ends. The CDR3 has 16 residues. The CDR3 nucleotides are TGCGCCAGCAGCCAAGATCTAGTTTTGGGGCTTCGGGGCTACACCTTC. It encodes CASSQDLVLGLRGYTF.

The table lists this clone with a few counts. The V and J genes are TRBV25-1 and TRBJ2-1; maybe TRBD2 (5 bases). The CDR3 sequence is 13 residues long. The ends were cut back, 5 bases at V and 1 base at J, with 6 bases in the middle. Looked up from germline, CDR1 is MGHDK and CDR2 is SYGVNS. The CDR3 DNA follows: TGTGCCAGCAGTCAGCGGTCCTACAATGAGCAGTTCTTC. This translates into CASSQRSYNEQFF. The whole variable domain, remainder taken from reference TRBV25-1 and TRBJ2-1, is EADIYQTPRYLVIGTGKKITLECSQTMGHDKMYWYQQDPGMELHLIHYSYGVNSTEKGDLSSESTVSRIRTEHFPLTLESARPSHTSQYLCASSQRSYNEQFFGPGTRLTVL.

The chain joins TRBV5-5 to TRBJ2-7; maybe TRBD2 (5 bases). The germline V gene has CDR1 SGHKS and CDR2 YYEKEE (reference sequence). The CDR3 spans 14 residues. Between the trimmed V and J ends, which lost 5 bases and 2 bases, there was a span of 14 bases. The CDR3 DNA reads as TGTGCCAGCAGGGACCGGGAACCCCCCTACGAGCAGTACTTC. Protein: CASRDREPPYEQYF. Combining the CDR3 with reference TRBV5-5 and TRBJ2-7 gives the whole variable domain DAGVTQSPTHLIKTRGQQVTLRCSPISGHKSVSWYQQVLGQGPQFIFQYYEKEERGRGNFPDRFSARQFPNYSSELNVNALLLGDSALYLCASRDREPPYEQYFGPGTRLTVT.

The chain employs TRBV7-3 and TRBJ2-1, with a weak D call TRBD2 (6 bases). The CDR3 contains 17 residues. Trimming took 1 base from V and 0 from J, leaving 13 bases between them. Germline V CDR1 and CDR2: SGHTA, FQGTGA. The CDR3 loop reads CASSLIAAKSSYNEQFF. The CDR3 region has the DNA TGTGCCAGCAGCTTAATAGCGGCGAAGAGCTCCTACAATGAGCAGTTCTTC.

This chain connects TRBV6-5 to TRBJ2-5; TRBD1 is a possible D gene (5 bases). The J call may be faulty, since TRBJ2-7 better matches the DNA end. CDR3 size: 15 residues. Germline values: CDR1 MNHEY, CDR2 SVGAGI. CDR3 in DNA: TGTGCCAGCACCCAACGGCAGGGCAGGGTGGGCGAGCAGTACTTC. Protein product: CASTQRQGRVGEQYF.